These 2 T cell receptor beta chains share one sample of origin, sequenced in a study of type 1 regulatory T cells (dated by TCRdb to the early 2020s). Sequenced on an Illumina MiSeq. The public reads were quality trimmed at Q25 with fastp and then assembled into clones with MiXCR by TCRdb, keeping productive beta chains. Under each unique CDR3 protein, matching rows form one entry showing the most common genes and DNA. For this sample there are around 69,000 distinct CDR3 sequences; 63% appear just once. Together, the top ten hold about 8% of the sample. These TCRs are of unknown antigen specificity. What was sequenced was cultured T cells, either the whole culture or a sorted T cell fraction (not recorded which). What the cell subset or site label conveys for this sample: Tr1-enriched cell product generated in vitro against host alloantigens. The source is a human donor in good health.

In DNA form, the CDR3 reads TGTGCCAGCAGCCCCCGGGAGGTGTATACGCAGTATTTT. Translated: CASSPREVYTQYF. This sequence joins TRBV3-1 and TRBJ2-3; 7 bases are a match to TRBD2. Germline V gene sequence: CDR1 LGHDT, CDR2 YNNKEL (reference sequence). The CDR3 has 13 amino acids. V shed 4 bases and J 7 bases; nucleotides not matched to a gene: 5.

V is TRBV7-2 and J is TRBJ1-2; 7 nucleotides line up with TRBD1. Per the germline V gene, CDR1 is SGHTA and CDR2 is FQGNSA. V was pared by 3 bases and J by 8 bases, with 9 bases of the junction left unmatched. CDR3 size: 14 residues. CDR3 nucleotides: TGTGCCAGCAGCTTTTTAGGGGGCGCCGGCGGCTACACCTTC. It translates to CASSFLGGAGGYTF.